The rows below give T cell receptor beta chains drawn from one sample of a study of regulatory T cells in long-lasting Graves disease. Using its own MiXCR run on the multiplex PCR reads, TCRdb lists one record per CDR3 protein. The sample consists of roughly 420,000 distinct CDR3 sequences, about 16% of them appearing once. In addition, the sample was reused for a study of T cells in Graves' hyperthyroidism and ophthalmopathy.

Source: peripheral blood mononuclear cells (PBMCs), taken at new diagnosis, from a patient treated with antithyroid drugs. The receptors originated from a woman aged 18-29 years with Graves disease. Each CDR3 is given with its conserved first and last residue. Each record gives: J gene, clone size, V gene, D gene, CDR3 protein, CDR3 DNA. D genes are given only for firm matches. The size of a clone is reported for some rows only, either as once, few or many, or as a class for expanded clones.

J: TRBJ2-5; size: .; V: TRBV20-1; D: .; CDR3: CSAPRDRMSTQYF; DNA: TGCAGTGCCCCTCGGGACCGCATGTCGACCCAGTACTTC
J: TRBJ2-2; size: many; V: TRBV7-2; D: TRBD2; CDR3: CASLSGTSGFTGELFF; DNA: TGTGCCAGCTTATCCGGGACTAGCGGATTCACCGGGGAGCTGTTTTTT
J: TRBJ2-1; size: once; V: TRBV5-4; D: TRBD2; CDR3: CASSRLADTIYNEQFF; DNA: TGTGCCAGCAGCAGACTAGCGGACACAATTTACAATGAGCAGTTCTTC
J: TRBJ1-1; size: .; V: TRBV6-1; D: TRBD1; CDR3: CASRTGGGGVFF; DNA: TGTGCCAGCAGAACCGGGGGAGGGGGCGTTTTCTTT
J: TRBJ2-2; size: many; V: TRBV7-2; D: .; CDR3: CASSLLGFPGTGELFF; DNA: TGTGCCAGCAGCTTATTGGGGTTCCCGGGGACCGGGGAGCTGTTTTTT
J: TRBJ1-1; size: .; V: TRBV6-6; D: .; CDR3: CASSYSRQPPEAFF; DNA: TGTGCCAGCAGTTACTCGAGACAGCCCCCTGAAGCTTTCTTT
J: TRBJ2-7; size: many; V: TRBV6-4; D: TRBD2; CDR3: CASSYYGLAEENNEQYF; DNA: TGTGCCAGCAGTTACTACGGACTAGCTGAGGAGAACAACGAGCAGTACTTC
J: TRBJ1-5; size: few; V: TRBV5-1; D: .; CDR3: CASSLVGRGEEPQHF; DNA: TGCGCCAGCAGCTTGGTGGGCAGGGGCGAAGAGCCCCAGCATTTT
J: TRBJ1-2; size: many; V: TRBV6-2/TRBV6-3; D: .; CDR3: CARPLGANYGYTF; DNA: TGTGCCAGACCCCTGGGAGCGAACTATGGCTACACCTTC
J: TRBJ2-5; size: many; V: TRBV7-9; D: TRBD1; CDR3: CASSLGLTGPPKGQETQYF; DNA: TGTGCCAGCAGCTTAGGACTGACAGGGCCCCCGAAGGGACAAGAGACCCAGTACTTC
J: TRBJ2-7; size: many; V: TRBV6-5; D: .; CDR3: CASSYSFRTAYEQYF; DNA: TGTGCCAGCAGTTACTCGTTCCGGACTGCGTACGAGCAGTACTTC
J: TRBJ1-4; size: .; V: TRBV3-1; D: .; CDR3: CASSRASTGSATNEKLFF; DNA: TGTGCCAGCAGCCGCGCTTCCACAGGGTCAGCAACTAATGAAAAACTATTTTTT
J: TRBJ2-1; size: .; V: TRBV6-2/TRBV6-3; D: TRBD2; CDR3: CASSRSGIPHNEQFF; DNA: TGTGCCAGCAGTCGTAGCGGGATCCCCCACAATGAGCAGTTCTTC
J: TRBJ2-5; size: .; V: TRBV7-3; D: TRBD2; CDR3: CASSLNFCGRNPETQYF; DNA: TGTGCCAGCAGCTTAAATTTCTGCGGGAGGAACCCAGAGACCCAGTACTTC
J: TRBJ1-5; size: few; V: TRBV20-1; D: TRBD1; CDR3: CSARADRDLFPQHF; DNA: TGCAGTGCTAGAGCGGACAGGGATCTCTTTCCCCAGCATTTT
J: TRBJ2-2; size: few; V: TRBV2; D: .; CDR3: CASTPELVPLEPNTGVFFTGELFF; DNA: TGTGCCAGCACCCCGGAACTGGTTCCCCTTGAACCGAACACCGGGGTTTTTTTCACCGGGGAGCTGTTTTTT
J: TRBJ2-7; size: many; V: TRBV12-3/TRBV12-4; D: .; CDR3: CASSFSSGEWTYEQYF; DNA: TGTGCCAGCAGTTTCTCTTCCGGGGAGTGGACCTACGAGCAGTACTTC
J: TRBJ2-5; size: .; V: TRBV7-3; D: .; CDR3: CASSSALQETQYF; DNA: TGTGCCAGCAGCTCCGCATTACAAGAGACCCAGTACTTC
J: TRBJ2-1; size: many; V: TRBV6-2/TRBV6-3; D: .; CDR3: CASPKGDSYNEQFF; DNA: TGTGCCAGCCCTAAAGGGGACTCCTACAATGAGCAGTTCTTC
J: TRBJ1-5; size: few; V: TRBV19; D: .; CDR3: CASSWSSNQPQHF; DNA: TGTGCCAGTAGTTGGTCGAGCAATCAGCCCCAGCATTTT
J: TRBJ2-1; size: many; V: TRBV3-1; D: TRBD2; CDR3: CASSQDPGTSGSFYNEQFF; DNA: TGTGCCAGCAGCCAAGATCCTGGGACTAGCGGGAGTTTTTACAATGAGCAGTTCTTC
J: TRBJ2-3; size: .; V: TRBV3-1; D: TRBD2; CDR3: CASSSGTSSLTDTQYF; DNA: TGTGCCAGCAGCTCCGGGACTAGCAGCCTCACAGATACGCAGTATTTT
J: TRBJ1-1; size: .; V: TRBV20-1; D: TRBD1; CDR3: CSAKQGQGEIQAFF; DNA: TGCAGTGCCAAACAAGGACAGGGGGAAATACAAGCTTTCTTT
J: TRBJ1-6; size: many; V: TRBV12-3/TRBV12-4; D: .; CDR3: CASSLTRLGRGSPLHF; DNA: TGTGCCAGCAGTTTAACCCGCCTAGGGAGGGGTTCACCCCTCCACTTT